This TCR beta chain was sequenced for a study of neurological immune-mediated disorders. CDR1 and CDR2 (germline): MNHEY, SMNVEV (reference sequence). With 5 bases clipped from V and 3 bases from J, the junction kept 9 bases outside the gene matches. The CDR3 totals 15 residues. This clonotype came up many times. TCRdb re-called the 5' RACE reads through MiXCR, storing one row per CDR3 protein. The table lists tens of thousands of distinct CDR3 sequences, roughly 4.7% of them singletons. The chain joins TRBV27 to TRBJ2-5, with TRBD2 matching over 7 bases. The TCR comes from a woman aged 30 to 39 with multiple sclerosis. The sequencing sample was made of PBMCs. The CDR3 DNA reads as TGTGCCAGCAGTCCGCAGCGGGATTTAAAAGAGACCCAGTACTTC. Translating gives CASSPQRDLKETQYF.